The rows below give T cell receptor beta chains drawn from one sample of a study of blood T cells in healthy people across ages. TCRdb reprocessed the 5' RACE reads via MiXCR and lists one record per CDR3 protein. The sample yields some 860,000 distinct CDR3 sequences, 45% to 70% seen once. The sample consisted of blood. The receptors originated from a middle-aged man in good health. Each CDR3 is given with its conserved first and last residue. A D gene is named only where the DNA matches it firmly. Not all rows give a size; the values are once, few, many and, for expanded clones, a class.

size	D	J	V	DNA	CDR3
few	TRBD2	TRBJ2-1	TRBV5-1	TGCGCCAGCAGCAGAATAGCGGGAGGTACGCTGGAGCAGTTCTTC	CASSRIAGGTLEQFF
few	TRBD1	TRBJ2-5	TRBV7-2	TGTGCCAGCAGCCACGACAGGGGGAGGGAGACCCAGTACTTC	CASSHDRGRETQYF
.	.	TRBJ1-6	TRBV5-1	TGCGCCAGCAGCTTCGAGCAGTCAGGGAATTCACCCCTCCACTTT	CASSFEQSGNSPLHF
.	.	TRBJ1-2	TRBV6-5	TGTGCCAGCAGCCCCACGATGACGGCACCCCGCTATGGCTACACCTTC	CASSPTMTAPRYGYTF
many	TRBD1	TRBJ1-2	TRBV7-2	TGTGCCAGCAGCGCCGGGACAGACTATGGCTACACCTTC	CASSAGTDYGYTF
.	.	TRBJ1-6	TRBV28	TGTGCCAGCAGTCTGACTCGGGGCTCACCCCTCCACTTT	CASSLTRGSPLHF
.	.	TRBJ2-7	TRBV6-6	TGTTCCTCTCGGTATCCGAAGGTCCACCTCTACGAGCAGTACTTC	CSSRYPKVHLYEQYF
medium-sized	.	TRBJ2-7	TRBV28	TGTGCCAGCAGTTCCCTCCGGGCGGAACGGTTGAACGAGCAGTACTTC	CASSSLRAERLNEQYF
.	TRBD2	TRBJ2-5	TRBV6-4	TGTGCCAGCAGTGACACAGCGGCGGGGGGGCCCGAGACCCAGTACTTC	CASSDTAAGGPETQYF
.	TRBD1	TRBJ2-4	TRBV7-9	TGTGCCAGCAGCTCGTATGGACAGGGGGCGTTTGAGTACTTC	CASSSYGQGAFEYF
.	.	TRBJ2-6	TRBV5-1	TGCGCCAGCAGCTTGATCTCTGGGGCCAACGTCCCGACTTTC	CASSLISGANVPTF
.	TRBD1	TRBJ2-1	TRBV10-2	TGCGCCAGCAGGAACATGCAGGGGGCTCAAAATGAGCAGTTCTTC	CASRNMQGAQNEQFF
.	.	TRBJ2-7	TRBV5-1	TGCGCCAGCAGCTTGGACGGGAGTTGGTCCTACGAGCAGTACTTC	CASSLDGSWSYEQYF
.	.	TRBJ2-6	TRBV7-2	TGTGCCAGCAGCTACCAGTGGGGCCCTGGGGCCAACGTCCTGACTTTC	CASSYQWGPGANVLTF
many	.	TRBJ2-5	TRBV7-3	TGTGCCAGCAGCTCAACGTCGGGGGATGAGACCCAGTACTTC	CASSSTSGDETQYF
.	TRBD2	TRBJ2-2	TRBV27	TGTGCCAGCAGTCCTAGCGGTCCAAATGAGAACACCGGGGAGCTGTTTTTT	CASSPSGPNENTGELFF
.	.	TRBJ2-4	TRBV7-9	TGTGCCAGCAGCTCCCGACAGCTCCAAAACATTCAGTACTTC	CASSSRQLQNIQYF
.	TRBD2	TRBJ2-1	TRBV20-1	TGCAGTGCTAGGACTAGCGGGATCTCGGATGAGCAGTTCTTC	CSARTSGISDEQFF
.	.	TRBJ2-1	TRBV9	TGTGCCAGCAGCGTAGGAGCTAGGGGGACCAACAATGAGCAGTTCTTC	CASSVGARGTNNEQFF
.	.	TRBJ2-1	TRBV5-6	TGTGCCAGCAGCCGCGGGCTGACACTCTACAATGAGCAGTTCTTC	CASSRGLTLYNEQFF
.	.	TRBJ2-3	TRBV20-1	TGCAGTGCTAGAACCCAGGACACCTCGGCAGATACGCAGTATTTT	CSARTQDTSADTQYF
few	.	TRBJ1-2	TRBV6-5	TGTGCCAGCAGTTCTCGGGACGGATATTCGTATGGCTACACCTTC	CASSSRDGYSYGYTF
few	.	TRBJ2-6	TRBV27	TGTGCCAGCAGGGGACCCTACTCTGGGGCCAACGTCCTGACTTTC	CASRGPYSGANVLTF
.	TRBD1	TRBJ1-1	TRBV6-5	TGTGCCAGCAGTCAGGGACAGAGTGAAGCTTTCTTT	CASSQGQSEAFF
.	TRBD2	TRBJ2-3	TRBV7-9	TGTGCCAGCAGGAGGGGACTAGCGGTCACAGATACGCAGTATTTT	CASRRGLAVTDTQYF
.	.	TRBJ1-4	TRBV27	TGTGCCAGCAGAAGACAACTAACTAATGAAAAACTGTTTTTT	CASRRQLTNEKLFF
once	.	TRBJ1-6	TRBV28	TGTGCCAGCAGTAGCCCTCCATCACCCAATTCACCCTTCCACTTT	CASSSPPSPNSPFHF
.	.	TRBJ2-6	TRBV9	TGTGCCAGCAGCGTAGCTACTAGCCAGAAGGGGCCTGGGGCCAACGTCCTGACTTTC	CASSVATSQKGPGANVLTF
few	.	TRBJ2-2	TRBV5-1	TGCGCCAGCAGCTTGACGGCAGGGAAAGGCACCGGGGAGCTGTTTTTT	CASSLTAGKGTGELFF
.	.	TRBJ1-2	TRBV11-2	TGTGCCAGCAGCTTATGGGGCCGTGGCTACACCTTC	CASSLWGRGYTF
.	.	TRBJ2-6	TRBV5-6	TGTGCCAGCAGCCCCGAACGGGGAATTTCTGGGGCCAACGTCCTGACTTTC	CASSPERGISGANVLTF
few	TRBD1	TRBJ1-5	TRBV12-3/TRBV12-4	TGTGCCAGCAGCGGGGGGACAGGCAATCAGCCCCAGCATTTT	CASSGGTGNQPQHF
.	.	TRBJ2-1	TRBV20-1	TGCAGTGCTGACAGGTTACAAGAGACCCAGTTCTTC	CSADRLQETQFF
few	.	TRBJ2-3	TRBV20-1	TGCAGTGCTACCACTCCGTCTGGCACAGATACGCAGTATTTT	CSATTPSGTDTQYF
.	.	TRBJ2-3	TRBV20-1	TGCAGTGCTCTGCTGGGGGGCACAGATACGCAGTATTTT	CSALLGGTDTQYF
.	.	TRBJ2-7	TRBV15	TGTGCCACCGGTTCTCTCACAAGCTACGAGCAGTACTTC	CATGSLTSYEQYF
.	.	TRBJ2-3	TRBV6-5	TGTGCCAGCAGTCCCTCTAGTGTGGGGCTTAATACGCAGTATTTT	CASSPSSVGLNTQYF
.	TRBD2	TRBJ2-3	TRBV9	TGTGCCAGCAACTTGGGACGGGGGGGCAAAGATACGCAGTATTTT	CASNLGRGGKDTQYF
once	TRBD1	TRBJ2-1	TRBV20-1	TGCAGTGCTAGAGCCCCTGGCAGGGGGCTCCACAATGAGCAGTTCTTC	CSARAPGRGLHNEQFF
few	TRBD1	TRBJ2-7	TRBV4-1	TGCGCCAGCAGCCCAATAGGACAGGGGATTGGCGAGCAGTACTTC	CASSPIGQGIGEQYF
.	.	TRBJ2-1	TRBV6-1	TGTGCCAGCAGAGGACAGACCGTGGTGTTCTTC	CASRGQTVVFF
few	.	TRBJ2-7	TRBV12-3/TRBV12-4	TGTGCCAGCAGTTTGACAGAGCCTAAGTACGAGCAGTACTTC	CASSLTEPKYEQYF
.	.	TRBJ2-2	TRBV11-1	TGTGCCAGCAGCTTAACAGGGAGGTCGACCACCGGGGAGCTGTTTTTT	CASSLTGRSTTGELFF
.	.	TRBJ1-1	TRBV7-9	TGTGCCAGCAGTCTTCAGGTCGGGGCGTCTTTCACTGAAGCTTTCTTT	CASSLQVGASFTEAFF
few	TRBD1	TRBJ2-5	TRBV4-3	TGCGCCAGCAGCCAAGATAACAGGGGGATGCTCGAGACCCAGTACTTC	CASSQDNRGMLETQYF
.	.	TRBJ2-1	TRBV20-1	TGCAGTGCTAGAACCAGGGGCAATGAGCAGTTCTTC	CSARTRGNEQFF
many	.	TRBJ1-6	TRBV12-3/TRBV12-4	TGTGCCAGCACCCTACTCTTGAGGGAAGGGGGGAATTCACCCCTCCACTTT	CASTLLLREGGNSPLHF